This entry concerns a single T cell receptor beta chain. Seattle patients were enrolled while actively infected and followed longitudinally. The data were obtained in a study of blood T cell repertoires in COVID-19. The overall study: Collection of acute and convalescent COVID-19 samples took place in the United States, Italy and Spain.

Germline CDR1 LNHDA, CDR2 SQIVND (reference sequence). The CDR3 contains 16 residues. V dropped 5 bases and J dropped 2; count of bases not matched to a gene: 8. Original analysis: Estimation of nucleated cell counts was performed using reference gene primer amplification. This table comes from immunoSEQ multiplex PCR, and its TCRdb copy is limited to in-frame clones, with some not included. The V and J calls and clone size are taken from that table; D and trimming were inferred from the DNA. The table lists under 250,000 clones, approximately 85% of them singletons. Input material: peripheral blood. The gene calls are TRBV19 and TRBJ1-5; 8 bases are shared with TRBD1. The receptor was isolated from a man aged 45-65 years with COVID-19, enrolled during active disease. The CDR3 region has the DNA TGTGCCAGTAGTCTACAGGGGGTTTGGGGCAATCAGCCCCAGCATTTT. This sequence encodes CASSLQGVWGNQPQHF. Based on the CDR3 plus reference TRBV19 and TRBJ1-5, the full variable domain is DGGITQSPKYLFRKEGQNVTLSCEQNLNHDAMYWYRQDPGQGLRLIYYSQIVNDFQKGDIAEGYSVSREKKESFPLTVTSAQKNPTAFYLCASSLQGVWGNQPQHFGDGTRLSIL.